There are a few counts of the clone carrying this T cell receptor (beta chain). The antigen is unknown. CDR3 size: 14 residues. Germline V CDR1 and CDR2: LNHDA, SQIVND (reference sequence). V gave up 6 bases and J gave up 7 bases, with 15 bases separating them. This record comes from a study of T cell repertoires in cytomegalovirus infection. TCRdb recomputed calls from the reads with MiXCR, one row per CDR3 protein. The data show 310,000 or so distinct CDR3 sequences, approximately 25% seen once. The chain has TRBV19 and TRBJ2-2, with D perhaps TRBD2 (6 bases). The source of this sequence is a human donor in good health (CMV status not recorded). Some clones in this sample may be carry-over from other donors' samples. Specimen: cultured PBMCs, collected from culture after CMV antigen stimulation. CDR3 protein: CASSKRREYGELFF. As DNA, the CDR3 is TGTGCCAGTAGCAAGAGGCGGGAATACGGGGAGCTGTTTTTT.